A single sample is the source of the 26 T cell receptor beta chains below, sequenced in a study of T cell changes during pregnancy in multiple sclerosis. The protocol was immunoSEQ multiplex PCR, while the TCRdb copy is restricted to in-frame clones and leaves out a portion. The top ten clones hold roughly 1.5% of a sample with roughly 110,000 clones, about 89% of them seen once. This specimen consisted of peripheral blood, obtained before pregnancy. These receptors all stem from a female donor with multiple sclerosis, enrolled in a pregnancy study.

CDR3 DNA: TGCGCCAGCAGCTTGGAGCCCTACGAGCAGTACTTC. It codes for CASSLEPYEQYF. This rearrangement joins TRBV5-1 to TRBJ2-7; no definite D call. The CDR3 loop spans 12 amino acids. V was pared by 0 bases and J by 2 bases, with 3 bases between. Germline V lookup: CDR1 SGHRS, CDR2 YFSETQ.

This clone was observed a few times. CDR3 protein: CASSESGGTEAFF. The CDR3 coding sequence is TGTGCCAGCAGTGAGTCCGGGGGCACTGAAGCTTTCTTT. The chain links TRBV2 to TRBJ1-1; a weak D match, TRBD1 (5 bases). The germline CDR1 and CDR2 sequences are SNHLY and FYNNEI. V was pared by 3 bases and J by 4 bases, with 9 bases between. This CDR3 is built from 13 residues.

V usage is TRBV10-1 and J usage is TRBJ1-2; TRBD1 matches at 8 bases. CDR1 is WNHNN, CDR2 SYGVQD, per germline (reference sequence). Losses at the gene ends were 2 bases for V and 3 bases for J; bases not matched to a gene: 11. This CDR3 region has 17 residues. CDR3 region: CASSEPTDRGMHYGYTF. The CDR3 DNA reads as TGCGCCAGCAGTGAGCCAACCGACAGGGGTATGCACTATGGCTACACCTTC.

This chain links TRBV7-6 with TRBJ2-7, with 7 bases that match TRBD2. The germline gives CDR1 SGHVS, CDR2 FNYEAQ. The V segment lost 5 bases and the J segment 7 bases; nucleotides outside the gene matches: 20. The CDR3 has 17 amino acids. The CDR3, as DNA: TGTGCCAGCAGCGGGGGAGCGGGCGGGAGAATTCTACGAGAGCAGTACTTC. Amino acid sequence: CASSGGAGGRILREQYF.

V gene TRBV6-1 combines with J gene TRBJ1-4, with D perhaps TRBD1 (5 bases). The CDR3 has 17 residues. V gave up 4 bases and J gave up 0 bases, with 15 bases separating them. Germline CDR1 MNHNS, CDR2 SASEGT. The DNA for the CDR3 is TGTGCCAGCAGTGGGGGACTCCGGGGCGCAACTAATGAAAAACTGTTTTTT. Amino acid sequence: CASSGGLRGATNEKLFF.

This clone was picked up one time. The chain joins TRBV11-2 to TRBJ2-5; 9 bases are shared with TRBD2. The germline V gene encodes CDR1 SGHAT and CDR2 FQNNGV. The junction had 8 bases not matched to a gene; V was cut back by 4 bases and J by 2 bases. There are 16 residues in the CDR3. Here the CDR3 reads CASSSTRTSGQETQYF. The CDR3 DNA sequence: TGTGCCAGCAGCTCTACAAGAACTAGCGGGCAAGAGACCCAGTACTTC.

The V and J genes are TRBV5-1 and TRBJ2-2; D call uncertain. The germline V gene has CDR1 SGHRS and CDR2 YFSETQ. Trimming cost V 4 bases and J 3 bases, with 22 bases left between them. The CDR3 is 18 residues long. As DNA, the CDR3 is TGCGCCAGCAGCGAAAAGGCTAACAGAGAACATTACACCGGGGAGCTGTTTTTT. This sequence encodes CASSEKANREHYTGELFF.

This clone was detected only a few times. The V call is TRBV6-1, the J call TRBJ1-3, with a possible D match to TRBD1 (6 bases). V shed 6 bases and J shed 2 bases, with 11 bases lying between them. The CDR3 runs to 14 residues. Germline V CDR1 and CDR2: MNHNS, SASEGT. CDR3 DNA sequence: TGTGCCAGCAGGGCAGGGGTAGCTGGAAACACCATATATTTT. This sequence encodes CASRAGVAGNTIYF.

The V gene is TRBV18, the J gene TRBJ2-3; the D gene is possibly TRBD2 (5 bases). The CDR3 totals 14 residues. Looked up from germline, CDR1 is KGHSH and CDR2 is LQKENI. Trimming removed 0 bases from V and 4 bases from J, with 8 bases in between. For the CDR3, the DNA is TGTGCCAGCTCACCACCTAGAGCGGCAGATACGCAGTATTTT. Translation: CASSPPRAADTQYF.

The chain uses TRBV30 and TRBJ2-3; D is possibly TRBD1 (5 bases). The ends were cut back, 3 bases at V and 4 bases at J, with 17 bases in the middle. Germline V gene data show CDR1 as GTSNPN and CDR2 as SVGIG (reference sequence). The CDR3 totals 15 residues. The CDR3 DNA reads as TGTGCCTGGAGCCTGGGGCCCAACACCCCAGATACGCAGTATTTT. This codes for CAWSLGPNTPDTQYF.

The genes are TRBV23-1 and TRBJ2-2; 7 bases line up with TRBD1. TRBV23-1 is labeled an ORF, and its function is uncertain. The V gene end was trimmed by 3 bases and the J gene end by 2 bases; junction bases not matched to a gene: 3. This CDR3 comprises 15 residues. The CDR3 spells CASSHGTVNTGELFF. For the CDR3, the DNA is TGCGCCAGCAGTCACGGGACAGTTAACACCGGGGAGCTGTTTTTT.

V is TRBV6-1 and J is TRBJ1-1; D unclear. The CDR3 length is 15 residues. V shed 3 bases and J shed 3 bases, with 14 bases lying between them. Germline CDR1 reads MNHNS; CDR2 reads SASEGT. CDR3 sequence reads: CASSDLSAEYTEAFF. The CDR3 DNA sequence: TGTGCCAGCAGTGACTTATCTGCAGAATACACTGAAGCTTTCTTT.

This sequence joins TRBV6-6 and TRBJ1-1; 7 bases fit TRBD1. The CDR3 is 16 amino acids. The germline gives CDR1 MNHNY, CDR2 SVGAGI (reference sequence). Trimming took 6 bases from V and 5 from J; bases not matched to a gene: 15. CDR3 nucleotide sequence: TGTGCCAGCAGCCTCCCGCCGGGACAGTCAAATACTGAAGCTTTCTTT. Its translation: CASSLPPGQSNTEAFF.

The DNA of the CDR3 is TGTGCCAGCAGTTACGGGGACAGGGTGAACACTGAAGCTTTCTTT. Amino acid sequence: CASSYGDRVNTEAFF. The chain employs TRBV6-6 and TRBJ1-1; 9 bases are a match to TRBD1. The CDR3 sequence is 15 residues long. In germline, CDR1 is MNHNY, CDR2 SVGAGI (reference sequence). Unmatched junction bases numbered 1, after V lost 2 bases and J lost 0 bases.

The CDR3 reads CASSEDTAPGNTIYF. The CDR3 DNA reads as TGTGCCAGCAGTGAAGACACGGCGCCTGGAAACACCATATATTTT. The rearrangement links TRBV25-1 to TRBJ1-3; D call uncertain. The germline V gene has CDR1 MGHDK and CDR2 SYGVNS. Trimming left V 2 bases short and J 2 bases short, with 10 bases between. CDR3 length equals 15 residues.

J is TRBJ2-1 and V is TRBV30, with D unclear. V was pared by 0 bases and J by 9 bases, with 12 bases between. Looked up from germline, CDR1 is GTSNPN and CDR2 is SVGIG (reference sequence). This CDR3 spans 13 amino acids. The CDR3 here is CAWSVRVEIEQFF. CDR3 nucleotide sequence: TGTGCCTGGAGTGTACGTGTAGAAATTGAGCAGTTCTTC.

V usage is TRBV5-1 and J usage is TRBJ2-5; 11 bases align to TRBD2. CDR1 and CDR2 (germline): SGHRS, YFSETQ. The CDR3 covers 15 residues. Trimming cost V 5 bases and J 5 bases; bases outside gene matches: 8. CDR3 loop: CASSLGLAGLETQYF. DNA for the CDR3: TGCGCCAGCAGTCTTGGACTAGCGGGTTTGGAGACCCAGTACTTC. The full variable domain, completed using reference TRBV5-1 and TRBJ2-5, is KAGVTQTPRYLIKTRGQQVTLSCSPISGHRSVSWYQQTPGQGLQFLFEYFSETQRNKGNFPGRFSGRQFSNSRSEMNVSTLELGDSALYLCASSLGLAGLETQYFGPGTRLLVL.

The genes are TRBV9 and TRBJ1-6; possibly TRBD1 for D (6 bases). V was clipped by 0 bases and J by 6 bases, with 13 bases between them. Germline CDR1 and CDR2: SGDLS and YYNGEE. There are 16 residues in the CDR3. This CDR3 is CASSVAQTGFNSPLHF. Here the CDR3 DNA reads TGTGCCAGCAGCGTAGCCCAGACAGGATTTAATTCACCCCTCCACTTT.

This clone was recorded once. The chain combines TRBV7-2 with TRBJ1-1; D gene ambiguous. Germline V gives CDR1 SGHTA, CDR2 FQGNSA. This CDR3 has 14 residues. Trimming pared 4 bases from V and 1 base from J, leaving 10 bases between. CDR3 nucleotide sequence: TGTGCCAGCAGCTCGACTCCGGGGAACACTGAAGCTTTCTTT. The encoded protein is CASSSTPGNTEAFF. Drawing the rest from reference TRBV7-2 and TRBJ1-1, the complete variable domain is GAGVSQSPSNKVTEKGKDVELRCDPISGHTALYWYRQSLGQGLEFLIYFQGNSAPDKSGLPSDRFSAERTGGSVSTLTIQRTQQEDSAVYLCASSSTPGNTEAFFGQGTRLTVV.

The gene calls are TRBV28 and TRBJ2-1, with a weak D call TRBD2 (5 bases). V was cut by 5 bases and J by 5 bases, with 10 bases left in between. The CDR3 spans 13 residues. From germline, CDR1 is MDHEN and CDR2 SYDVKM. The CDR3 DNA reads as TGTGCCAGCAGTCTCGGACTGGACAATGAGCAGTTCTTC. It yields the protein CASSLGLDNEQFF.

The chain couples TRBV9 to TRBJ1-6; 7 bases are a match to TRBD1. From germline, CDR1 is SGDLS and CDR2 YYNGEE. The CDR3 is 13 residues long. Trimming at V came to 4 bases and at J to 10 bases, leaving 5 bases not matched to a gene. The CDR3 loop is CASSRDSRSPLHF. The CDR3 bases are TGTGCCAGCAGCCGGGACAGCAGATCACCCCTCCACTTT.

The chain combines TRBV19 with TRBJ1-1; a possible D gene is TRBD1 (6 bases). There are 16 residues in the CDR3. Germline loops: CDR1 LNHDA, CDR2 SQIVND (reference sequence). Trimming cost V 6 bases and J 2 bases, with 19 bases left between them. For the CDR3, the DNA is TGTGCCAGTAGGAACTACAGGGAGGGGACAAACACTGAAGCTTTCTTT. Protein: CASRNYREGTNTEAFF.

The rearrangement uses TRBV6-6 and TRBJ2-7, with TRBD2 matching 10 bases. V shed 6 bases, J shed 5 bases, and the junction held 10 bases outside the gene matches. This CDR3 comprises 15 residues. Germline values: CDR1 MNHNY, CDR2 SVGAGI (reference sequence). CDR3 residues: CASRERGGAFHEQYF. DNA for the CDR3: TGTGCCAGCAGGGAGCGGGGGGGAGCGTTTCACGAGCAGTACTTC.

The gene calls are TRBV6-6 and TRBJ1-1, with 7 bases identical to TRBD1. Germline assignment: CDR1 MNHNY and CDR2 SVGAGI (reference sequence). Trimming at V came to 5 bases and at J to 3 bases, leaving 6 bases not matched to a gene. The CDR3 runs 14 residues. The CDR3 DNA sequence: TGTGCCAGCAGTCGACAGGGAGGCGACACTGAAGCTTTCTTT. It yields the protein CASSRQGGDTEAFF.

This sequence joins TRBV19 and TRBJ2-2; D might be TRBD2 (6 bases). Germline loops: CDR1 LNHDA, CDR2 SQIVND (reference sequence). The CDR3 contains 15 residues. V gave up 5 bases and J gave up 2 bases, with 12 bases separating them. The CDR3 region has the DNA TGTGCCAGTAGTCACGGGGGATTCAACACCGGGGAGCTGTTTTTT. This gives the protein CASSHGGFNTGELFF.

The V and J genes are TRBV7-6 and TRBJ2-7, with a possible D match to TRBD1 (6 bases). Germline CDR1 reads SGHVS; CDR2 reads FNYEAQ. CDR3 length equals 16 residues. V shed 5 bases and J shed 1 base, with 18 bases lying between them. The CDR3 protein is CASSPTGQSGSYEQYF. In DNA, the CDR3 is TGTGCCAGCAGCCCGACCGGACAGTCGGGATCCTACGAGCAGTACTTC.